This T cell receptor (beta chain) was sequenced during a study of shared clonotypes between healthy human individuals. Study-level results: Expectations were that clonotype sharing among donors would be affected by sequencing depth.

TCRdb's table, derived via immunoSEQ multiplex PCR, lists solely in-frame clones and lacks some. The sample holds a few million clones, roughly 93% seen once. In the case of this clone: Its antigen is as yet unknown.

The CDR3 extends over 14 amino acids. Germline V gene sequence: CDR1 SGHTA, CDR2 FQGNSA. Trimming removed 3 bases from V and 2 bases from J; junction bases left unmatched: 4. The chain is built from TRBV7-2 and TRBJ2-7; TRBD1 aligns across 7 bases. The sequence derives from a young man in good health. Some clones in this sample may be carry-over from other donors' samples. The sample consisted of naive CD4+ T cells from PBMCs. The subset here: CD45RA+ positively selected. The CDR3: CASSFTGATYEQYF. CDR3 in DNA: TGTGCCAGCAGCTTCACAGGGGCGACCTACGAGCAGTACTTC.